The present entry profiles one T cell receptor (beta chain) with its context. What it binds is not known. The record originates from a study of T cell responses to AZD1222 COVID-19 vaccine. Whole-study results and caveats: Nearly half of spike-specific TCRs reportedly target variant regions that are unmutated in the B.1.351 and B.1.1.7 variants. Sampled repertoires all dated from after the peak T cell response. The donor cohort was predominantly white British with a female majority, and clonal diversity may have been underestimated.

Sequenced by immunoSEQ multiplex PCR; TCRdb stores in-frame clones only, minus some. The profile shows about 130,000 clones, 75% to 90% of them singletons. The sample in question was peripheral blood, obtained on day 0 of AZD1222 vaccination. The sequence was obtained from an adult in good health.

The CDR3 nucleotides read TGTGCCAGCAGCTTAGAACGGGGGGGGCTCAACACCGGGGAGCTGTTTTTT. Translating gives CASSLERGGLNTGELFF. The chain links TRBV11-3 to TRBJ2-2; 8 bases map to TRBD2. The CDR3 runs to 17 residues. Germline V CDR1 and CDR2: SGHNT, YENEEA. J was trimmed by 2 bases and V by 0 bases; bases with no gene match: 5.